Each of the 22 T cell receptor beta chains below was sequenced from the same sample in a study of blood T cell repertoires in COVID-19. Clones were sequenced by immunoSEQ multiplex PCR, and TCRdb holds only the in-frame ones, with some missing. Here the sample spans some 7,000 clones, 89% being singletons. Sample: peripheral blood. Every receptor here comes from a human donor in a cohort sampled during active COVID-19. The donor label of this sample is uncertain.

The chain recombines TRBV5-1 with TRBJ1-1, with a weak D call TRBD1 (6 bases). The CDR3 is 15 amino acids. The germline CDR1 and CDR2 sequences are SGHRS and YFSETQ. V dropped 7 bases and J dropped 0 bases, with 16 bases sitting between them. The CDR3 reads CASRLQGPVNTEAFF. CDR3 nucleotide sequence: TGCGCCAGCCGCCTACAGGGCCCTGTGAACACTGAAGCTTTCTTT.

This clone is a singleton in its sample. CDR3 DNA sequence: TGCGCCAGCAGCTTGGATAGGGGATATACCGGGGAGCTGTTTTTT. Protein: CASSLDRGYTGELFF. This sequence joins TRBV5-1 and TRBJ2-2, with D perhaps TRBD1 (5 bases). This CDR3 region has 15 residues. Trimming took 0 bases from V and 5 from J, leaving 11 bases between them. Germline V gene lookup returns CDR1 SGHRS and CDR2 YFSETQ.

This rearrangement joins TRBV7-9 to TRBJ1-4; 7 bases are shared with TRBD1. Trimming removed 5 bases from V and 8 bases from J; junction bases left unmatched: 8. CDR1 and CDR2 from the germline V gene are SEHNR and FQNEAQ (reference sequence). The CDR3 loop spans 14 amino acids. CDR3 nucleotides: TGTGCCAGCAGCCAGGGACAGAACATCGAAAAACTGTTTTTT. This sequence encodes CASSQGQNIEKLFF.

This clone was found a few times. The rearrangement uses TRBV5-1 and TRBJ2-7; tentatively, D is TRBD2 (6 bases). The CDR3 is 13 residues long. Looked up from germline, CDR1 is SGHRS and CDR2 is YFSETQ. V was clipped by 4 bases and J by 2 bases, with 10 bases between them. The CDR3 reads CASSNGGTYEQYF. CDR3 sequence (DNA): TGCGCCAGCAGCAACGGGGGTACCTACGAGCAGTACTTC.

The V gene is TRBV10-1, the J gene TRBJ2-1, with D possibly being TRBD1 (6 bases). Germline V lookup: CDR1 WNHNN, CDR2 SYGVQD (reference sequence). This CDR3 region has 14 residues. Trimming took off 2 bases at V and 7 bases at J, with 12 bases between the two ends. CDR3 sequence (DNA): TGCGCCAGCAGTGAGGTCGGACAGATGAATGAGCAGTTCTTC. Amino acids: CASSEVGQMNEQFF.

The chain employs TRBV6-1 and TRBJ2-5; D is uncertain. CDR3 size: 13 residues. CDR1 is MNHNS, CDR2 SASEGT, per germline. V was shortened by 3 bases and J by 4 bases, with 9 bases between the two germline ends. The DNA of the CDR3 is TGTGCCAGCAGTGACCCTAATCGAGAGACCCAGTACTTC. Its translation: CASSDPNRETQYF.

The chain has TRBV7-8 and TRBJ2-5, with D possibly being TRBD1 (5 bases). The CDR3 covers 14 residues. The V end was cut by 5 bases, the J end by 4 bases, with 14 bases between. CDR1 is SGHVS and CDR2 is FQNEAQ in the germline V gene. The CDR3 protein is CASSPGRGGETQYF. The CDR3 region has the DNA TGTGCCAGCAGCCCAGGAAGGGGCGGAGAGACCCAGTACTTC.

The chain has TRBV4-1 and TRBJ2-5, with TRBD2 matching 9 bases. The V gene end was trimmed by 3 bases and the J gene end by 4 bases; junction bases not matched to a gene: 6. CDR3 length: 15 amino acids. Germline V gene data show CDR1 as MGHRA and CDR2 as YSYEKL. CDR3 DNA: TGCGCCAGCAGCCAGGGACTAGCTCTTCCAGAGACCCAGTACTTC. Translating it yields CASSQGLALPETQYF.

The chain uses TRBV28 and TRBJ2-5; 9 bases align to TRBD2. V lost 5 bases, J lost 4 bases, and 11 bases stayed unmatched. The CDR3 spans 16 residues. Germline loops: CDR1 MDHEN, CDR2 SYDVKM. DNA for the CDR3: TGTGCCAGCAGTCCTCGGTTAGCGGGAGCGGGAGAGACCCAGTACTTC. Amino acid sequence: CASSPRLAGAGETQYF.

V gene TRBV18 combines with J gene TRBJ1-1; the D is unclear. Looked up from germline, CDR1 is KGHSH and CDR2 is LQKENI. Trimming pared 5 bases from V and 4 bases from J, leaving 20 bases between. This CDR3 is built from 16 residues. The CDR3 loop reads CASSVPSVSVGTEAFF. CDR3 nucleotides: TGTGCCAGCTCAGTGCCATCTGTCTCCGTCGGCACTGAAGCTTTCTTT.

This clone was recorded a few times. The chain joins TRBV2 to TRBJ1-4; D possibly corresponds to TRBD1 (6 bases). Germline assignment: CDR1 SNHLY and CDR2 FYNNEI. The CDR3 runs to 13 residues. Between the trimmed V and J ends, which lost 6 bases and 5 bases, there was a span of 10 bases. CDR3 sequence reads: CASRQGTNEKLFF. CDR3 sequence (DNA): TGTGCCAGCAGACAGGGTACCAATGAAAAACTGTTTTTT.

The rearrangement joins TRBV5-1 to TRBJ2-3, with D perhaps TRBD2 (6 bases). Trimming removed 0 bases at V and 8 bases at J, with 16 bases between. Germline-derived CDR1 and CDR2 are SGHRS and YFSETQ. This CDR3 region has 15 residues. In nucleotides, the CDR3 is TGCGCCAGCAGCTTGGATGGGAGGACCGGGGCTACGCAGTATTTT. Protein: CASSLDGRTGATQYF.

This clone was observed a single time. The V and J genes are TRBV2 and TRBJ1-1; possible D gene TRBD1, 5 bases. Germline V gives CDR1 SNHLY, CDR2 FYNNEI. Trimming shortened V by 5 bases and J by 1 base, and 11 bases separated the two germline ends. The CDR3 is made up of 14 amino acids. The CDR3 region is CASSRGTENTEAFF. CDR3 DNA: TGTGCCAGCAGTCGGGGGACGGAGAACACTGAAGCTTTCTTT.

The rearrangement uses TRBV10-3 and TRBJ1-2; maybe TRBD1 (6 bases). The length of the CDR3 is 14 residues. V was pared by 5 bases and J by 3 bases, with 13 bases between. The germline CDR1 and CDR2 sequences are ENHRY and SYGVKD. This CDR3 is CAISKGDTYYGYTF. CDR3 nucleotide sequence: TGTGCCATCAGTAAAGGGGACACTTACTATGGCTACACCTTC.

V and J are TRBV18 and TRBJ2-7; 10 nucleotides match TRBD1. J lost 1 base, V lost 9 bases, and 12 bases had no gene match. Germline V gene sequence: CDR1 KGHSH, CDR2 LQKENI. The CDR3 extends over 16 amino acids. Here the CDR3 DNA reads TGTGCCAGTCATCACACCGGGACAGGGGTTTCCTACGAGCAGTACTTC. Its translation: CASHHTGTGVSYEQYF. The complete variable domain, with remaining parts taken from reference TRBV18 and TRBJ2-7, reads NAGVMQNPRHLVRRRGQEARLRCSPMKGHSHVYWYRQLPEEGLKFMVYLQKENIIDESGMPKERFSAEFPKEGPSILRIQQVVRGDSAAYFCASHHTGTGVSYEQYFGPGTRLTVT.

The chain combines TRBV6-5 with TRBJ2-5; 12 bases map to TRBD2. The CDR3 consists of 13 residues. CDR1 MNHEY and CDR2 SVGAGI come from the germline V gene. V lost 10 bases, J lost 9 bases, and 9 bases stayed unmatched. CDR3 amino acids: CATRLAGAVAQYF. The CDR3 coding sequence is TGTGCCACCCGACTAGCGGGGGCTGTAGCCCAGTACTTC.

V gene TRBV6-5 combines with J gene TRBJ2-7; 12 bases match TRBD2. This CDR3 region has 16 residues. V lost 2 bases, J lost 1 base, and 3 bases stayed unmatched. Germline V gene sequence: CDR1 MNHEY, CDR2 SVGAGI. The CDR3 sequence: CASSYETSGSSYEQYF. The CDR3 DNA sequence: TGTGCCAGCAGTTACGAGACTAGCGGGAGTTCCTACGAGCAGTACTTC.

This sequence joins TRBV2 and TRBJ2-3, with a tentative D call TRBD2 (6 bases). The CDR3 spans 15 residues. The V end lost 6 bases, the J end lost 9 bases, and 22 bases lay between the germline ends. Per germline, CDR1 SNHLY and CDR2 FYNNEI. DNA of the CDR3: TGTGCCAGCAGCGCGGGGCCGACCGCCCTTGTGACGCAGTATTTT. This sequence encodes CASSAGPTALVTQYF.

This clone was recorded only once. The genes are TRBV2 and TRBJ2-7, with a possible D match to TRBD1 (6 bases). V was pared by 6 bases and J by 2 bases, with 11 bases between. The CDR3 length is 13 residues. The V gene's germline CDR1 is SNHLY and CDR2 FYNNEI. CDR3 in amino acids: CASRRQATYEQYF. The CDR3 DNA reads TGTGCCAGCAGACGACAGGCGACCTACGAGCAGTACTTC.

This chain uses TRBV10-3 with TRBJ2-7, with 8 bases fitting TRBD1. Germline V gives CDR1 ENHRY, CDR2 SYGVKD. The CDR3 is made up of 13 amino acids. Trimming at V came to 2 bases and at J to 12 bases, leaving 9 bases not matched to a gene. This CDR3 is CAISEHRGDPRYF. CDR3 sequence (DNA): TGTGCCATCAGTGAGCACAGGGGGGACCCGCGGTACTTC.

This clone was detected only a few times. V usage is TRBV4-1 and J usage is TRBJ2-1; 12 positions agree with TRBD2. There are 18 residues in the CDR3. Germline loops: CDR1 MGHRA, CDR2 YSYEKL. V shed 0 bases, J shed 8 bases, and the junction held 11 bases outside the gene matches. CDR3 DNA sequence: TGCGCCAGCAGCCAAGAAGGAGTTCTAGCGGGAGGGCCACATGAGCAGTTCTTC. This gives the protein CASSQEGVLAGGPHEQFF.

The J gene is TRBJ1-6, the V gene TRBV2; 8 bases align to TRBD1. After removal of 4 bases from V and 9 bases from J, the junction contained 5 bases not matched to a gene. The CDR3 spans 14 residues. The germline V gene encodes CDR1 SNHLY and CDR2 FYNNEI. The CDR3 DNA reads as TGTGCCAGCAGTGTTGACAGGGGAGGTTCACCCCTCCACTTT. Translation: CASSVDRGGSPLHF. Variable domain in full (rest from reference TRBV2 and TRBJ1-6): EPEVTQTPSHQVTQMGQEVILRCVPISNHLYFYWYRQILGQKVEFLVSFYNNEISEKSEIFDDQFSVERPDGSNFTLKIRSTKLEDSAMYFCASSVDRGGSPLHFGNGTRLTVT.